One sample yielded the 18 T cell receptor beta chains listed below, sequenced in a study of technical replicates of blood from a handful of donors (dated by TCRdb to 2017 to 2019). Receptor libraries were prepared by the immunoSEQ multiplex PCR assay. The immuneACCESS repertoire file appears here via TCRdb, limited to in-frame rearrangements. These files lack a portion of the clones; in checked studies, under half of the deficit traces to unresolved V genes, and the cause of the others is not known. Recorded for this sample are 78,000 or so clones; about 89% of them occurred a single time. Approximately 0.39% of the sample lies in the top ten. Sequencing was performed on T cells isolated from PBMCs. Receptors originate from a human donor in good health.

V usage is TRBV28 and J usage is TRBJ2-5; the match to TRBD1 covers 7 bases. Germline V CDR1 and CDR2: MDHEN, SYDVKM. This CDR3 is 17 amino acids long. The V and J ends lost 5 bases and 3 bases, in that order; junction bases with no gene match: 15. The CDR3 DNA reads TGTGCCAGCAGTGACATAGGAAAGGGACAGTTAAAAGAGACCCAGTACTTC. Its protein product is CASSDIGKGQLKETQYF.

This chain uses TRBV4-3 with TRBJ2-7; TRBD2 matches 10 bases. Germline V gives CDR1 LGHNA, CDR2 YSLEER. This CDR3 is 13 amino acids long. Trimming took 0 bases from V and 12 from J; bases not matched to a gene: 5. The chain's CDR3 is CASSQDISGRVYF. The CDR3 coding sequence is TGCGCCAGCAGCCAAGATATCAGCGGGAGGGTGTACTTC.

The rearrangement uses TRBV13 and TRBJ2-2; D is ambiguous. Germline V gene data show CDR1 as PRHDT and CDR2 as FYEKMQ (reference sequence). The CDR3 is 15 residues long. Trimming cost V 3 bases and J 6 bases, with 14 bases left between them. In DNA form, the CDR3 reads TGTGCCAGCAGCTTTCCCCTGACTGGGTCCGGGGAGCTGTTTTTT. It specifies CASSFPLTGSGELFF.

This clone has a single count. The chain carries TRBV4-3 and TRBJ2-7; D is ambiguous. The V end lost 0 bases, the J end lost 3 bases, and 9 bases lay between the germline ends. The V gene's germline CDR1 is LGHNA and CDR2 YSLEER. There are 14 residues in the CDR3. CDR3 sequence reads: CASSQDPTFYEQYF. The CDR3 region has the DNA TGCGCCAGCAGCCAAGATCCAACTTTCTACGAGCAGTACTTC.

The CDR3 protein is CASSLSPSGYEQYF. In DNA, the CDR3 is TGTGCCAGCAGCTTAAGCCCCTCAGGGTACGAGCAGTACTTC. The J gene is TRBJ2-7, the V gene TRBV7-8; D perhaps matches TRBD1 (5 bases). The germline V gene encodes CDR1 SGHVS and CDR2 FQNEAQ. The V end lost 2 bases, the J end lost 4 bases, and 12 bases lay between the germline ends. This CDR3 has 14 amino acids. Filled out from reference TRBV7-8 and TRBJ2-7, the complete variable domain reads GAGVSQSPRYKVAKRGQDVALRCDPISGHVSLFWYQQALGQGPEFLTYFQNEAQLDKSGLPSDRFFAERPEGSVSTLKIQRTQQEDSAVYLCASSLSPSGYEQYFGPGTRLTVT.

The chain has TRBV14 and TRBJ2-7; the D gene is possibly TRBD2 (6 bases). This CDR3 has 14 residues. CDR1 is SGHDN, CDR2 FVKESK, per germline. V lost 2 bases and J lost 3, with 11 bases in between. CDR3: CASSQWGLVYEQYF. The CDR3 DNA reads TGTGCCAGCAGCCAATGGGGACTTGTCTACGAGCAGTACTTC.

The chain has TRBV5-1 and TRBJ1-2, with D possibly matching TRBD1 (6 bases). V dropped 4 bases and J dropped 4 bases, with 11 bases sitting between them. Germline loops: CDR1 SGHRS, CDR2 YFSETQ. The CDR3 runs 13 residues. In nucleotides, the CDR3 is TGCGCCAGCAGCGCCGGGACACCCTATGGCTACACCTTC. Protein sequence: CASSAGTPYGYTF.

The chain couples TRBV27 to TRBJ1-5; D call uncertain. The CDR3 consists of 14 residues. The V end was cut by 0 bases, the J end by 0 bases, with 3 bases between. Germline CDR1 reads MNHEY; CDR2 reads SMNVEV (reference sequence). The CDR3 sequence is CASSLSYSNQPQHF. For the CDR3, the DNA is TGTGCCAGCAGTTTATCGTATAGCAATCAGCCCCAGCATTTT.

This chain links TRBV7-3 with TRBJ2-2; possible D gene TRBD2, 6 bases. Per germline, CDR1 SGHTA and CDR2 FQGTGA. Deletions cut 7 bases from V and 4 bases from J, with 16 bases between. This CDR3 is 15 amino acids long. The CDR3 sequence: CASTHNGGSTGELFF. The CDR3 nucleotides are TGTGCCAGCACCCACAATGGGGGGAGCACCGGGGAGCTGTTTTTT.

This chain uses TRBV5-1 with TRBJ1-1; D call uncertain. V shed 0 bases and J shed 6 bases, with 9 bases lying between them. Germline-derived CDR1 and CDR2 are SGHRS and YFSETQ. The CDR3 length is 13 residues. CDR3 sequence (DNA): TGCGCCAGCAGCTTGGAAGGGAGCGCTGAAGCTTTCTTT. This sequence encodes CASSLEGSAEAFF.

The rearrangement links TRBV4-3 to TRBJ2-2; no firm D call. This CDR3 has 17 residues. The V end lost 4 bases, the J end lost 3 bases, and 18 bases lay between the germline ends. Germline assignment: CDR1 LGHNA and CDR2 YSLEER. CDR3 residues: CASSPVGSRGDTGELFF. The CDR3 coding sequence is TGCGCCAGCAGCCCGGTTGGATCCCGCGGAGACACCGGGGAGCTGTTTTTT.

V is TRBV2 and J is TRBJ2-7, with unresolved D. V was pared by 0 bases and J by 2 bases, with 11 bases between. The germline V gene encodes CDR1 SNHLY and CDR2 FYNNEI. The CDR3 has 15 amino acids. CDR3 sequence (DNA): TGTGCCAGCAGTGAAGCGCCAGGATCCCCCTACGAGCAGTACTTC. This sequence encodes CASSEAPGSPYEQYF.

CDR3 sequence (DNA): TGTGCCAGCAGTTTCAACTCCTACGGGGAGCAGTACTTC. Its translation is CASSFNSYGEQYF. V gene TRBV6-5 combines with J gene TRBJ2-7; unclear D gene. Trimming removed 4 bases at V and 7 bases at J, with 14 bases between. The CDR3 runs to 13 residues. The germline gives CDR1 MNHEY, CDR2 SVGAGI.

This chain uses TRBV6-5 with TRBJ2-1; possible D gene TRBD2, 7 bases. This CDR3 is 16 amino acids long. Germline V gene lookup returns CDR1 MNHEY and CDR2 SVGAGI. The ends were cut back, 0 bases at V and 1 base at J, with 10 bases in the middle. The CDR3 DNA reads as TGTGCCAGCAGTTACTCACGGGGGGCGTCCTACAATGAGCAGTTCTTC. Translation: CASSYSRGASYNEQFF.

In regard to this clone: One junction end does not reproduce the germline sequence, and a read error may be involved. The rearrangement uses TRBV7-7 and TRBJ2-2; D possibly corresponds to TRBD2 (5 bases). The CDR3 extends over 14 amino acids. Germline V gives CDR1 SSHAT, CDR2 FNYEAQ (reference sequence). DNA of the CDR3: TGTGCTAGCAGCTTCACGGACTACACCGGGGAGCTGTTTTTT. Translation: CASSFTDYTGELFF.

J is TRBJ1-5 and V is TRBV23-1; D is unresolved. TRBV23-1 is marked as an open reading frame, function uncertain. CDR3 length equals 19 residues. The germline V and J ends were trimmed by 0 bases and 7 bases, with 25 bases remaining between them. The CDR3 protein is CASSQSRPRSYSGRQPQHF. CDR3 nucleotide sequence: TGCGCCAGCAGTCAATCCCGCCCGCGTTCATATTCTGGTAGACAGCCCCAGCATTTT.

The CDR3 reads CASTDANRGTTQETQYF. Here the CDR3 DNA reads TGTGCCAGCACCGACGCAAACAGGGGGACTACACAGGAGACCCAGTACTTC. V usage is TRBV2 and J usage is TRBJ2-5; D perhaps matches TRBD1 (8 bases). The ends were cut back, 7 bases at V and 5 bases at J, with 26 bases in the middle. Germline V CDR1 and CDR2: SNHLY, FYNNEI. This CDR3 spans 17 amino acids.

The J gene is TRBJ2-7, the V gene TRBV7-2; 7 nucleotides agree with TRBD1. V shed 5 bases and J 4 bases; nucleotides not matched to a gene: 8. The CDR3 extends over 14 amino acids. Germline V lookup: CDR1 SGHTA, CDR2 FQGNSA. The chain's CDR3 is CASSPKTGIYEQYF. In DNA, the CDR3 is TGTGCCAGCAGCCCAAAGACAGGGATTTACGAGCAGTACTTC.